The 7 T cell receptor beta chains below were found in one sample sequenced in a study of blood T cell repertoires in COVID-19. TCRdb's copy holds only in-frame clones and misses some; the assay was immunoSEQ multiplex PCR. Of 120,000 to 150,000 clones listed, about 85% were seen once; the top ten hold 6.2%. Material: PBMCs or T cells enriched from blood (not recorded which). The receptors derive from a woman aged 40 to 50 who had recovered from COVID-19.

V and J are TRBV10-3 and TRBJ1-1; TRBD1 might be the D (6 bases). The CDR3 is 16 amino acids. V was shortened by 5 bases and J by 8 bases, with 24 bases between the two germline ends. CDR1 and CDR2 from the germline V gene are ENHRY and SYGVKD. DNA of the CDR3: TGTGCCATCAGTATAGGGGGATCCTTCAAACTCTTCGAAGCTTTCTTT. This encodes CAISIGGSFKLFEAFF.

V and J are TRBV7-8 and TRBJ2-1; D perhaps matches TRBD1 (6 bases). Germline V gene sequence: CDR1 SGHVS, CDR2 FQNEAQ. The CDR3 spans 17 residues. V gave up 5 bases and J gave up 4 bases, with 21 bases separating them. The CDR3 nucleotides are TGTGCCAGCAGCAAAAGAGGGACAAACGCCGGTTACAATGAGCAGTTCTTC. Translated, it gives CASSKRGTNAGYNEQFF.

This chain links TRBV6-1 with TRBJ1-3; D gene uncertain. The germline V gene encodes CDR1 MNHNS and CDR2 SASEGT. The CDR3 totals 15 residues. V shed 3 bases and J shed 0 bases, with 9 bases lying between them. This CDR3 is CASSDLGFSGNTIYF. DNA for the CDR3: TGTGCCAGCAGTGATCTGGGCTTCTCTGGAAACACCATATATTTT.

This chain connects TRBV19 to TRBJ1-5; tentatively, D is TRBD1 (5 bases). CDR1 LNHDA and CDR2 SQIVND come from the germline V gene (reference sequence). Trimming shortened V by 5 bases and J by 0 bases, and 17 bases separated the two germline ends. The CDR3 extends over 17 amino acids. CDR3 DNA: TGTGCCAGTAGTCCTCCCAACAGGAAGGATAGCAATCAGCCCCAGCATTTT. Amino acids: CASSPPNRKDSNQPQHF.

The V call is TRBV4-1, the J call TRBJ1-1; 7 nucleotides line up with TRBD1. V shed 4 bases and J 1 base; nucleotides not matched to a gene: 6. The germline V gene has CDR1 MGHRA and CDR2 YSYEKL. The length of the CDR3 is 15 residues. The CDR3 sequence is CASSPAWTGNTEAFF. In DNA, the CDR3 is TGCGCCAGCAGCCCAGCGTGGACAGGGAACACTGAAGCTTTCTTT.

This chain links TRBV5-1 with TRBJ1-1; tentative D call: TRBD1 (5 bases). Germline V gene lookup returns CDR1 SGHRS and CDR2 YFSETQ. The CDR3 totals 13 residues. V was cut by 0 bases and J by 6 bases, with 9 bases left in between. The chain's CDR3 is CASSLEGLAEAFF. The CDR3 region has the DNA TGCGCCAGCAGCTTGGAGGGGTTGGCTGAAGCTTTCTTT.

V is TRBV12-5 and J is TRBJ2-7; TRBD1 matches at 8 bases. There are 14 residues in the CDR3. Trimming removed 7 bases from V and 2 bases from J; junction bases left unmatched: 7. The germline V gene encodes CDR1 LGHNT and CDR2 FRNRAP. CDR3 DNA sequence: TGTGCTAGTGCCTTAGGACAGGGAACCTACGAGCAGTACTTC. Translated, it gives CASALGQGTYEQYF.